This passage covers 11 T cell receptor beta chains from one sample sequenced in a study of cytomegalovirus exposure and HLA in healthy donors. Amplification used 60 Vbeta primers and 13 Jbeta primers. TCRdb's table, derived via immunoSEQ multiplex PCR, lists solely in-frame clones and lacks some. The repertoire holds around 170,000 clones, roughly 85% seen once, with approximately 0.69% in the top ten. Sequencing input: PBMCs. These receptor sequences come from a woman between 40 and 55 years old in good health and CMV-seronegative.

This sequence joins TRBV21-1 and TRBJ1-1; no check of the table's D call, TRBD1, against the DNA was made. TRBV21-1 is classified as a pseudogene. The CDR3 length is 13 residues. The CDR3 DNA is TGTGCCAGCAGCTCACCCCAGGGTACTGAAGCTTTCTTT. Translating gives CASSSPQGTEAFF.

The chain has TRBV9 and TRBJ2-2, with TRBD2 matching over 8 bases. CDR1 and CDR2 from the germline V gene are SGDLS and YYNGEE. V lost 0 bases and J lost 1; bases outside the gene matches: 2. The CDR3 totals 16 residues. The CDR3 bases are TGTGCCAGCAGCGTAGAAAGCGGGGGGAACACCGGGGAGCTGTTTTTT. Its translation is CASSVESGGNTGELFF.

This clone showed up just once. The chain couples TRBV9 to TRBJ2-1, with TRBD2 identical over 14 bases. This CDR3 contains 16 residues. Germline trimming cut 3 bases from V and 9 bases from J; bases unmatched to any gene: 8. Germline V gene lookup returns CDR1 SGDLS and CDR2 YYNGEE. The CDR3 region is CASSATGLAGESEQFF. As DNA, the CDR3 is TGTGCCAGCAGCGCCACGGGACTAGCGGGAGAATCTGAGCAGTTCTTC.

V and J are TRBV6-1 and TRBJ1-5; 8 positions match TRBD1. In germline, CDR1 is MNHNS, CDR2 SASEGT. After removal of 2 bases from V and 6 bases from J, the junction contained 6 bases not matched to a gene. The CDR3 sequence is 15 residues long. This CDR3 is CASSERGQGAQPQHF. Written as DNA, the CDR3 is TGTGCCAGCAGTGAAAGGGGGCAGGGGGCTCAGCCCCAGCATTTT.

The chain joins TRBV28 to TRBJ2-7, with D possibly TRBD1 on 6 matching bases. Trimming stripped 2 bases from V and 2 bases from J, with 10 bases between. The germline V gene encodes CDR1 MDHEN and CDR2 SYDVKM. This CDR3 spans 14 amino acids. CDR3: CASSLQGPAYEQYF. The CDR3, as DNA: TGTGCCAGCAGTTTACAGGGGCCGGCCTACGAGCAGTACTTC. Complete variable domain (other parts from reference TRBV28 and TRBJ2-7): DVKVTQSSRYLVKRTGEKVFLECVQDMDHENMFWYRQDPGLGLRLIYFSYDVKMKEKGDIPEGYSVSREKKERFSLILESASTNQTSMYLCASSLQGPAYEQYFGPGTRLTVT.

The gene calls are TRBV6-5 and TRBJ2-3; D gene unclear. Per the germline V gene, CDR1 is MNHEY and CDR2 is SVGAGI. The CDR3 sequence is 14 residues long. Trimming left V 5 bases short and J 3 bases short, with 12 bases between. The CDR3 reads CASSPRSRTDTQYF. CDR3 bases: TGTGCCAGCAGTCCAAGGTCGAGGACAGATACGCAGTATTTT.

The genes are TRBV29-1 and TRBJ1-6; D is perhaps TRBD1 (5 bases). Germline V CDR1 and CDR2: SQVTM, ANQGSEA. The CDR3 runs to 14 residues. Trimming pared 8 bases from V and 6 bases from J, leaving 17 bases between. As DNA, the CDR3 is TGCAGCTCTGTGGGGGGGTCTAGTAATTCACCCCTCCACTTT. This translates into CSSVGGSSNSPLHF.

This clone was counted between two and nine times. The rearrangement uses TRBV4-2 and TRBJ1-1, with TRBD1 identical over 7 bases. Per germline, CDR1 LGHNA and CDR2 YNFKEQ. Trimming took 0 bases from V and 7 from J; bases not matched to a gene: 8. The CDR3 is made up of 15 amino acids. As DNA, the CDR3 is TGTGCCAGCAGCCAAGATCCGGGAGGGGACAGTGAAGCTTTCTTT. Amino acid sequence: CASSQDPGGDSEAFF.

The CDR3 region is CASSLPQGTADGYTF. CDR3 coding DNA: TGTGCCAGCAGTTTACCCCAAGGGACTGCTGATGGCTACACCTTC. The rearrangement links TRBV28 to TRBJ1-2; possible D gene TRBD1, 5 bases. CDR3 length equals 15 residues. CDR1 is MDHEN and CDR2 is SYDVKM in the germline V gene. Trimming took 2 bases from V and 6 from J, leaving 16 bases between them.

The rearrangement links TRBV27 to TRBJ2-3; 7 bases are a match to TRBD1. The germline gives CDR1 MNHEY, CDR2 SMNVEV (reference sequence). V trimming: 5 bases; J trimming: 6 bases; junction bases outside the gene matches: 11. This CDR3 is built from 15 residues. In DNA, the CDR3 is TGTGCCAGCAGTATTACCGGGCTCAGGGGGGATACGCAGTATTTT. Translated: CASSITGLRGDTQYF.

This clone appeared once. The chain recombines TRBV27 with TRBJ2-3, with 9 nucleotides matching TRBD2. CDR1 and CDR2 (germline): MNHEY, SMNVEV (reference sequence). With V trimmed by 3 bases and J by 0 bases, 7 bases remained unmatched. CDR3 size: 17 residues. The CDR3 bases are TGTGCCAGCAGTTTGATTCCCCTAGCGGGGAGCACAGATACGCAGTATTTT. This codes for CASSLIPLAGSTDTQYF.